This T cell receptor beta chain was recorded in a study of blood T cells in healthy people across ages. The CDR3 has 13 amino acids. The ends were cut back, 11 bases at V and 2 bases at J, with 15 bases in the middle. CDR1 and CDR2 (germline): MNHNS, SASEGT. A sample-barcoded 5' primer and a J-beta primer mix were used in a second PCR of roughly 7 to 12 cycles. MiXCR, run by TCRdb on the 5' RACE reads, gives a single entry per CDR3 protein. The profile shows 800,000 to 1,000,000 distinct CDR3 sequences, 40% to 60% of them singletons. This TCR was sampled from a man younger than 45 in good health. The sequenced sample consisted of blood. The chain couples TRBV6-1 to TRBJ1-1, with TRBD1 as a possible D gene (5 bases). Written as DNA, the CDR3 is TGTGCCGCGGGGACGGAGAAAAACACTGAAGCTTTCTTT. Translating gives CAAGTEKNTEAFF.